The 5 T cell receptor beta chains below all came from one sample that was sequenced in a study of identical twins. MiXCR, run by TCRdb on the 5' RACE reads, gives a single entry per CDR3 protein. The repertoire holds 750,000 to 950,000 distinct CDR3 sequences, with 9% to 15% as singletons. A further study also used this sample, focusing on yellow fever vaccine responses in identical twins.

Sample: PBMCs. The receptors stem from a woman under 30 in good health.

The CDR3: CASSYFSGTGADGYTF. The CDR3, as DNA: TGTGCCAGCAGTTACTTCTCCGGGACAGGGGCGGATGGCTACACCTTC. V is TRBV6-2 or TRBV6-3 and J is TRBJ1-2; 10 bases align to TRBD1. This CDR3 region has 16 residues. The V segment lost 1 base and the J segment 6 bases; nucleotides outside the gene matches: 8. Germline V gives CDR1 MNHEY, CDR2 SVGEGT.

V and J are TRBV28 and TRBJ1-5, with a possible D match to TRBD1 (5 bases). Germline CDR1 MDHEN, CDR2 SYDVKM. Trimming stripped 4 bases from V and 4 bases from J, with 23 bases between. The CDR3 contains 18 residues. CDR3 protein: CASSSPERGFFLNQPQHF. The DNA for the CDR3 is TGTGCCAGCAGTTCCCCGGAAAGGGGATTTTTTCTGAATCAGCCCCAGCATTTT.

This clonotype was counted between two and nine times. V and J are TRBV5-1 and TRBJ2-1; 7 nucleotides match TRBD1. Germline CDR1 and CDR2: SGHRS and YFSETQ. The junction had 7 bases not matched to a gene; V was cut back by 4 bases and J by 9 bases. CDR3 size: 13 residues. CDR3 coding DNA: TGCGCCAGCAGCACAGGGGACCGAAGTGAGCAGTTCTTC. It encodes CASSTGDRSEQFF.

This clonotype has ten or more counts. The chain has TRBV7-9 and TRBJ2-7, with D hard to call. Trimming pared 4 bases from V and 2 bases from J, leaving 6 bases between. CDR3 length: 12 amino acids. CDR1 SEHNR and CDR2 FQNEAQ come from the germline V gene (reference sequence). For the CDR3, the DNA is TGTGCCAGCAGCTCCGTAACCTACGAGCAGTACTTC. Amino acid sequence: CASSSVTYEQYF.

This clonotype was observed at least ten times. The chain couples TRBV19 to TRBJ2-2; D is unclear. CDR1 and CDR2 (germline): LNHDA, SQIVND (reference sequence). The V and J ends lost 7 bases and 7 bases respectively, with 7 bases between them. The CDR3 runs to 11 residues. CDR3 DNA sequence: TGTGCCAGTACCATCGGCGGGGAGCTGTTTTTT. It specifies CASTIGGELFF.